Listed here are 10 T cell receptor beta chains from one sample, sequenced in a study of blood T cells in healthy people across ages. The use of a sample-barcoded 5' primer and a J-beta primer mix characterized a second PCR of about 7 to 12 cycles. From the 5' RACE reads, TCRdb called clonotypes with MiXCR, one entry per CDR3 protein. This repertoire shows about 1 million distinct CDR3 sequences, 35% to 50% found once; its top ten account for under 20%. The sequenced material came from blood. The origin of the receptors is an older woman in good health.

The genes are TRBV4-2 and TRBJ2-1; D is uncertain. Trimming left V 0 bases short and J 0 bases short, with 6 bases between. The CDR3 sequence is 15 residues long. Per germline, CDR1 LGHNA and CDR2 YNFKEQ. CDR3 region: CASSQDKTSYNEQFF. The DNA of the CDR3 is TGTGCCAGCAGCCAAGACAAAACCTCCTACAATGAGCAGTTCTTC.

In its sample, this clonotype was seen a few times. V and J are TRBV5-1 and TRBJ2-3; 7 nucleotides align to TRBD2. Germline-derived CDR1 and CDR2 are SGHRS and YFSETQ. The CDR3 contains 16 residues. The V segment lost 4 bases and the J segment 9 bases; nucleotides outside the gene matches: 17. The CDR3 reads CASSPTEGGILRTQYF. CDR3 coding DNA: TGCGCCAGCAGCCCCACGGAGGGAGGGATCTTGCGGACGCAGTATTTT.

The count of this clonotype is one. CDR3 DNA: TGTGCCAGCAGCCAATCGACAGGGGAGGGCGGCTACACCTTC. Translating it yields CASSQSTGEGGYTF. J is TRBJ1-2 and V is TRBV4-2; 8 bases agree with TRBD1. CDR3 length equals 14 residues. Germline V CDR1 and CDR2: LGHNA, YNFKEQ. V gave up 2 bases and J gave up 8 bases; unmatched junction bases: 7.

The sample holds a few counts of this clonotype. The rearrangement links TRBV7-3 to TRBJ2-1; 11 positions agree with TRBD2. The CDR3 runs 15 residues. The germline gives CDR1 SGHTA, CDR2 FQGTGA. Trimming removed 1 base from V and 9 bases from J; junction bases left unmatched: 5. The CDR3 reads CASSLIAGGRGEQFF. The CDR3 DNA is TGTGCCAGCAGCTTAATAGCGGGAGGGCGGGGTGAGCAGTTCTTC.

The chain is built from TRBV5-6 and TRBJ2-5; D gene ambiguous. The last part of the DNA fits TRBJ2-7 better; the J call may be wrong. Germline lookup yields CDR1 SGHDT and CDR2 YYEEEE. The CDR3 is 16 residues long. CDR3 DNA sequence: TGTGCCAGCAGCCCGGACGGGCCACACCTTTCCTACGAGCAGTACTTC. Its translation: CASSPDGPHLSYEQYF.

There are a few counts of this clonotype. This chain links TRBV20-1 with TRBJ2-5; TRBD2 is a possible D gene (5 bases). The J call may be mistaken, given a closer DNA end match to TRBJ2-7. This CDR3 contains 14 residues. Per the germline V gene, CDR1 is DFQATT and CDR2 is SNEGSKA (reference sequence). The CDR3 bases are TGCAGTGCTAGTTCCGTGGACTCTCTCTACGAGCAGTACTTC. Amino acids: CSASSVDSLYEQYF.

This chain links TRBV20-1 with TRBJ2-4; 10 positions agree with TRBD1. Germline-derived CDR1 and CDR2 are DFQATT and SNEGSKA (reference sequence). The CDR3 is made up of 14 amino acids. V gave up 6 bases and J gave up 9 bases; unmatched junction bases: 11. Here the CDR3 DNA reads TGCAGTGCACAGAGGGGGGACAGGGGTGTCATTCAGTACTTC. Translated, it gives CSAQRGDRGVIQYF.

The V call is TRBV9, the J call TRBJ2-5, with 8 bases aligning to TRBD1. The germline gives CDR1 SGDLS, CDR2 YYNGEE. The CDR3 extends over 13 amino acids. V dropped 4 bases and J dropped 5; count of bases not matched to a gene: 4. The chain's CDR3 is CASSPQGAETQYF. CDR3 DNA: TGTGCCAGCAGCCCGCAGGGGGCTGAGACCCAGTACTTC.

The chain links TRBV12-3 or TRBV12-4 to TRBJ2-7; 15 bases are a match to TRBD2. The CDR3 runs 17 residues. V trimming: 5 bases; J trimming: 5 bases; junction bases outside the gene matches: 10. The chain's CDR3 is CASSTTGTSGRLNEQYF. In nucleotides, the CDR3 is TGTGCCAGCAGTACCACAGGGACTAGCGGGAGGTTGAACGAGCAGTACTTC.

The chain couples TRBV20-1 to TRBJ2-5, with unresolved D. The assigned J gene may be wrong: the sequence end matches TRBJ2-7 better. The CDR3 is 11 residues long. Germline CDR1 reads DFQATT; CDR2 reads SNEGSKA (reference sequence). The CDR3 loop reads CSARGTDEQYF. The CDR3 nucleotides are TGCAGTGCTAGAGGTACAGACGAGCAGTACTTC.